One and the same sample provided the 19 T cell receptor beta chains below, sequenced in a study of low-dose radiotherapy and immunotherapy resistance in tumors. With TRAV- and TRBV-specific primers, first-strand cDNA was made, covering the alpha and beta chains. TCRs underwent 20 PCR cycles of amplification with a constant-region primer and V-primer adapter. TCRdb passed the reads through MiXCR, listing each CDR3 protein once. The sample consists of about 11,000 distinct CDR3 sequences, 60% to 80% of them appearing once. The receptor set was obtained from a human donor with advanced metastatic prostate, ovarian, gallbladder or colorectal cancer (not recorded which). This table probably holds off-target reads from a library built for another chain.

This chain links TRBV6-5 with TRBJ1-1; 8 nucleotides align to TRBD1. Germline V gene sequence: CDR1 MNHEY, CDR2 SVGAGI. The CDR3 runs 15 residues. V lost 2 bases to trimming and J lost 0 bases; unmatched junction nucleotides: 2. The CDR3 protein is CASSYGQGMNTEAFF. The DNA for the CDR3 is TGTGCCAGCAGTTACGGACAGGGAATGAACACTGAAGCTTTCTTT.

CDR3 residues: CASSLKPATGITEAFF. For the CDR3, the DNA is TGCGCCAGCAGCTTGAAACCCGCCACAGGAATCACTGAAGCTTTCTTT. The rearrangement links TRBV5-1 to TRBJ1-1; perhaps TRBD1 as D (5 bases). Germline V gene sequence: CDR1 SGHRS, CDR2 YFSETQ. The CDR3 loop spans 16 amino acids. Trimming pared 1 base from V and 4 bases from J, leaving 17 bases between.

This clonotype was seen only a few times. The CDR3 region has the DNA TGCAGCGTTGACGGGACAGGGGGCGGCCACGAGCAGTACTTC. Its protein is CSVDGTGGGHEQYF. The J gene is TRBJ2-7, the V gene TRBV29-1, with 12 bases aligning to TRBD1. There are 14 residues in the CDR3. After removal of 3 bases from V and 5 bases from J, the junction contained 5 bases not matched to a gene. Per germline, CDR1 SQVTM and CDR2 ANQGSEA.

The sample holds a few counts of this clonotype. The rearrangement links TRBV14 to TRBJ2-3; no clear D gene. In germline, CDR1 is SGHDN, CDR2 FVKESK. This CDR3 is built from 13 residues. V gave up 4 bases and J gave up 7 bases, with 12 bases separating them. The chain's CDR3 is CASSLSRPNTQYF. The CDR3 DNA sequence: TGTGCCAGCAGCCTTTCCCGGCCTAATACGCAGTATTTT. The full variable domain, rest sourced from reference TRBV14 and TRBJ2-3, is EAGVTQFPSHSVIEKGQTVTLRCDPISGHDNLYWYRRVMGKEIKFLLHFVKESKQDESGMPNNRFLAERTGGTYSTLKVQPAELEDSGVYFCASSLSRPNTQYFGPGTRLTVL.

This clonotype was picked up a small number of times. J is TRBJ1-5 and V is TRBV18; no clear D gene. V lost 3 bases to trimming and J lost 7 bases, with 16 bases between them. The CDR3 has 15 amino acids. Germline V gene sequence: CDR1 KGHSH, CDR2 LQKENI. CDR3 nucleotide sequence: TGTGCCAGCTCACCCAATAAGGGAGCCGGCCAGCCCCAGCATTTT. Encoded protein: CASSPNKGAGQPQHF.

This chain links TRBV6-2 or TRBV6-3 with TRBJ2-7, with D hard to call. V lost 0 bases to trimming and J lost 4 bases, with 7 bases between them. In germline, CDR1 is MNHEY, CDR2 SVGEGT. This CDR3 is 13 amino acids long. This CDR3 reads CASSYSAQYEQYF. CDR3 bases: TGTGCCAGCAGTTACTCTGCCCAATACGAGCAGTACTTC.

The J gene is TRBJ1-3, the V gene TRBV14; no reliable D call. Germline lookup yields CDR1 SGHDN and CDR2 FVKESK. V lost 2 bases to trimming and J lost 10 bases, with 6 bases between them. There are 11 residues in the CDR3. The CDR3 nucleotides are TGTGCCAGCAGCCAAACTCCGACCATATATTTT. It encodes CASSQTPTIYF.

This chain uses TRBV6-8 with TRBJ1-4; 7 positions match TRBD1. The CDR3 runs 19 residues. Germline-derived CDR1 and CDR2 are MNHGY and SAAAGT. With V trimmed by 0 bases and J by 7 bases, 17 bases remained unmatched. Here the CDR3 reads CASSYSMPTGVRIGEKLFF. The CDR3 coding sequence is TGTGCCAGCAGTTACTCGATGCCCACAGGGGTAAGGATCGGTGAAAAACTGTTTTTT.

This clonotype was observed a few times. The chain joins TRBV4-2 to TRBJ2-2; no reliable D call. This CDR3 is built from 13 residues. V lost 1 base and J 6 bases, leaving 6 bases between the germline ends. Germline CDR1 and CDR2: LGHNA and YNFKEQ. The CDR3 here is CASSQVGSGELFF. The CDR3 region has the DNA TGTGCCAGCAGCCAAGTTGGATCCGGGGAGCTGTTTTTT.

This clonotype has only a few counts. CDR3 nucleotide sequence: TGTGCCAGCAGCGACACAGGGGTCATCGCGGGAGGGCCGTCCCGGAACATTCAGTACTTC. This gives the protein CASSDTGVIAGGPSRNIQYF. The chain links TRBV2 to TRBJ2-4, with TRBD2 matching 9 bases. Germline trimming cut 6 bases from V and 7 bases from J; bases unmatched to any gene: 25. Germline CDR1 is SNHLY and CDR2 is FYNNEI. This CDR3 is built from 20 residues.

The rearrangement links TRBV28 to TRBJ1-3; D unclear. CDR1 is MDHEN and CDR2 is SYDVKM in the germline V gene. CDR3 length: 14 amino acids. The germline V and J ends were trimmed by 3 bases and 7 bases, with 13 bases remaining between them. The DNA of the CDR3 is TGTGCCAGCAGTTTTGGAGGGAGAGGGAACACCATATATTTT. It translates to CASSFGGRGNTIYF.

There are a few counts of this clonotype. The chain couples TRBV2 to TRBJ2-1, with 8 bases that match TRBD2. The CDR3 has 15 residues. V gave up 9 bases and J gave up 6 bases; unmatched junction bases: 13. The V gene's germline CDR1 is SNHLY and CDR2 FYNNEI. CDR3 in amino acids: CARGAGGLLVNEQFF. CDR3 bases: TGTGCCAGAGGGGCGGGAGGTCTCCTAGTCAATGAGCAGTTCTTC.

V gene TRBV28 combines with J gene TRBJ2-2, with TRBD2 identical over 10 bases. The germline CDR1 and CDR2 sequences are MDHEN and SYDVKM. The CDR3 sequence is 18 residues long. The junction had 10 bases not matched to a gene; V was cut back by 5 bases and J by 1 base. CDR3 amino acids: CASSPASGRGRNTGELFF. The DNA for the CDR3 is TGTGCCAGCAGTCCGGCAAGCGGGAGGGGAAGGAACACCGGGGAGCTGTTTTTT.

In this sample, this clonotype turned up once. CDR3 coding DNA: TGCAGCGTTGACCAAACCCGGGGGGGCTGGACCAATGAGCAGTTCTTC. Translation gives CSVDQTRGGWTNEQFF. The chain carries TRBV29-1 and TRBJ2-1; 8 nucleotides match TRBD2. This CDR3 has 16 amino acids. Germline assignment: CDR1 SQVTM and CDR2 ANQGSEA. V lost 3 bases, J lost 6 bases, and 13 bases stayed unmatched.

This clonotype has a single count. V is TRBV19 and J is TRBJ1-5; D is perhaps TRBD1 (5 bases). Germline values: CDR1 LNHDA, CDR2 SQIVND (reference sequence). This CDR3 has 12 amino acids. V lost 4 bases, J lost 6 bases, and 7 bases lay in between. The CDR3 DNA sequence: TGTGCCAGTAGTAATGGGGCTCAGCCCCAGCATTTT. The encoded protein is CASSNGAQPQHF. Full variable domain (rest looked up from reference TRBV19 and TRBJ1-5): DGGITQSPKYLFRKEGQNVTLSCEQNLNHDAMYWYRQDPGQGLRLIYYSQIVNDFQKGDIAEGYSVSREKKESFPLTVTSAQKNPTAFYLCASSNGAQPQHFGDGTRLSIL.

The gene calls are TRBV14 and TRBJ2-5; 8 positions agree with TRBD1. There are 17 residues in the CDR3. CDR1 is SGHDN and CDR2 is FVKESK in the germline V gene. V was clipped by 1 base and J by 4 bases; unmatched bases: 11. CDR3 DNA sequence: TGTGCCAGCAGCCAAGGCGTCGGGGCAGGGGGCCCAGAGACCCAGTACTTC. Translated: CASSQGVGAGGPETQYF.

V and J are TRBV28 and TRBJ1-5; D is ambiguous. The V gene lost 6 bases and the J gene lost 0 bases, with 12 bases spanning the gap. Germline CDR1 MDHEN, CDR2 SYDVKM. The CDR3 runs 15 residues. Written as DNA, the CDR3 is TGTGCCAGCAGCCCTTTCACAAATAGCAATCAGCCCCAGCATTTT. It specifies CASSPFTNSNQPQHF.

The rearrangement uses TRBV7-9 and TRBJ1-3; D is undetermined. Germline-derived CDR1 and CDR2 are SEHNR and FQNEAQ (reference sequence). V lost 5 bases to trimming and J lost 4 bases, with 15 bases between them. This CDR3 has 15 residues. The CDR3 coding sequence is TGTGCCAGCAGCCCTGGGCGGATCACGGGAAACACCATATATTTT. This encodes CASSPGRITGNTIYF.

This clonotype appeared a few times. This rearrangement joins TRBV6-2 or TRBV6-3 to TRBJ1-4; TRBD1 is a possible D gene (5 bases). V lost 5 bases and J lost 8, with 12 bases in between. The CDR3 runs to 13 residues. In germline, CDR1 is MNHEY, CDR2 SVGEGT. CDR3 in amino acids: CASSRGIDEKLFF. CDR3 DNA: TGTGCCAGCAGTCGGGGGATTGACGAAAAACTGTTTTTT.